This T cell receptor beta chain appears in the sequencing data of a study of T cell responses to AZD1222 COVID-19 vaccine. Study conclusions and caveats: Most donors were white British, females outnumbered males, and clonal diversity was possibly underestimated.

Note on this clone: Its antigen is undetermined.

Clones were sequenced by immunoSEQ multiplex PCR, and TCRdb holds only the in-frame ones, with some missing. The table shows about 150,000 clones, with 75% to 95% occurring only once. Germline V gene data show CDR1 as LGHDT and CDR2 as YNNKEL (reference sequence). Trimming at V came to 0 bases and at J to 0 bases, leaving 4 bases not matched to a gene. The CDR3 contains 16 residues. J is TRBJ1-1 and V is TRBV3-1 (or the pseudogene TRBV3-2); TRBD1 aligns across 7 bases. The input for sequencing was peripheral blood, taken 28 days after the second AZD1222 dose. The clonotype originates from an adult who received the AZD1222 COVID-19 vaccine. CDR3 DNA sequence: TGTGCCAGCAGCCAAGATGTGGGACAGCTGAACACTGAAGCTTTCTTT. Translated, it gives CASSQDVGQLNTEAFF.